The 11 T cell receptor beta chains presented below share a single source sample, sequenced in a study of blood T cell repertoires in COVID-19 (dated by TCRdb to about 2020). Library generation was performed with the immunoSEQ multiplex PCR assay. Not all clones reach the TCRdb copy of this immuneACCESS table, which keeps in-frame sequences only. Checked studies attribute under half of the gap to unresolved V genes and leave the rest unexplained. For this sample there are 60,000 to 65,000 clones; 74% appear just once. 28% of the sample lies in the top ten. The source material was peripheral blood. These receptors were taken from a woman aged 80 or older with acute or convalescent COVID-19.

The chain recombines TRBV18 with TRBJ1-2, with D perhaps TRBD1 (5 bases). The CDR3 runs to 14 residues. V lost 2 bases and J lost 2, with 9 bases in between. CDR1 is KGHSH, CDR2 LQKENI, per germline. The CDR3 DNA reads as TGTGCCAGCTCACCAGAGAGACAGAACTATGGCTACACCTTC. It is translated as CASSPERQNYGYTF.

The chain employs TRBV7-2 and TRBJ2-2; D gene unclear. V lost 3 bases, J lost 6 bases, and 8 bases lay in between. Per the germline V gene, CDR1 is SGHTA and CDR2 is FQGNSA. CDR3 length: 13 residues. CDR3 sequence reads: CASSFTKAGELFF. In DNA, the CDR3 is TGTGCCAGCAGCTTTACAAAAGCCGGGGAGCTGTTTTTT. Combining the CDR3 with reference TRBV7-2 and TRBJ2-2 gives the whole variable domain GAGVSQSPSNKVTEKGKDVELRCDPISGHTALYWYRQSLGQGLEFLIYFQGNSAPDKSGLPSDRFSAERTGGSVSTLTIQRTQQEDSAVYLCASSFTKAGELFFGEGSRLTVL.

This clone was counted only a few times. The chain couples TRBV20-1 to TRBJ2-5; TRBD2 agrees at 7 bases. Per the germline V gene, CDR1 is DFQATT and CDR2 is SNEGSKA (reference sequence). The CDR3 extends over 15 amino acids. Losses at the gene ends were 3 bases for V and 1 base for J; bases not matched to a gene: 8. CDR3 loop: CSASWASGAQETQYF. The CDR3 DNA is TGCAGTGCTAGTTGGGCTAGCGGAGCCCAAGAGACCCAGTACTTC.

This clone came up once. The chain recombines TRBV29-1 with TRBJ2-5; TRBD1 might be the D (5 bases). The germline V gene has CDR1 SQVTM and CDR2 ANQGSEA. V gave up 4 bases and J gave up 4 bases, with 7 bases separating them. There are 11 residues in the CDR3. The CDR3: CSVVRAETQYF. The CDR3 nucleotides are TGCAGCGTTGTCAGGGCAGAGACCCAGTACTTC. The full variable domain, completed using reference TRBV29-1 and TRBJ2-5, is SAVISQKPSRDICQRGTSLTIQCQVDSQVTMMFWYRQQPGQSLTLIATANQGSEATYESGFVIDKFPISRPNLTFSTLTVSNMSPEDSSIYLCSVVRAETQYFGPGTRLLVL.

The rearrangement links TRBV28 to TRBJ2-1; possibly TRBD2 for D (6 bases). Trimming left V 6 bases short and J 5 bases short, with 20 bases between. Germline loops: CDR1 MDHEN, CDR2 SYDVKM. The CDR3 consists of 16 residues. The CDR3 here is CASRPPGARRNNEQFF. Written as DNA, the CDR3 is TGTGCCAGCAGGCCCCCGGGAGCCAGGCGTAACAATGAGCAGTTCTTC.

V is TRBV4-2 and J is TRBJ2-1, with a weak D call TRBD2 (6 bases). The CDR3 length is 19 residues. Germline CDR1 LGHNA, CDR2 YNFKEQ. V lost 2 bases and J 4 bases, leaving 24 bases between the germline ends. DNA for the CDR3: TGTGCCAGCAGCCAAAGGTCGGATCTGGGCGGGGAGCGGTACAATGAGCAGTTCTTC. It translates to CASSQRSDLGGERYNEQFF.

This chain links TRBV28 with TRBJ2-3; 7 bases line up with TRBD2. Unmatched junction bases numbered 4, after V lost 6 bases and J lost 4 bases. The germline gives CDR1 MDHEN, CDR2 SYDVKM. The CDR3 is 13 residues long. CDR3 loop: CASRGTNADTQYF. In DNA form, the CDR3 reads TGTGCCAGCAGAGGGACTAACGCAGATACGCAGTATTTT.

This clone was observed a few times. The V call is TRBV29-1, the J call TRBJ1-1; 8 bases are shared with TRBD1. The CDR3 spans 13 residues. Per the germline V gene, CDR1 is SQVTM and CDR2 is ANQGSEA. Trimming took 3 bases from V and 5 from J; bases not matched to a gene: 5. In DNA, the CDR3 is TGCAGCGTTGAGAGCACAGGGGGAACTGAAGCTTTCTTT. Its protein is CSVESTGGTEAFF.

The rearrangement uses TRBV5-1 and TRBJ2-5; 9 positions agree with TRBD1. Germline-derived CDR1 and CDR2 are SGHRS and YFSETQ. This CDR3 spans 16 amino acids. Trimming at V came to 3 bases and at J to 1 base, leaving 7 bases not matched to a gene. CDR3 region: CASSSLQGARQETQYF. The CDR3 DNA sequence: TGCGCCAGCAGCTCATTACAGGGGGCCCGCCAAGAGACCCAGTACTTC.

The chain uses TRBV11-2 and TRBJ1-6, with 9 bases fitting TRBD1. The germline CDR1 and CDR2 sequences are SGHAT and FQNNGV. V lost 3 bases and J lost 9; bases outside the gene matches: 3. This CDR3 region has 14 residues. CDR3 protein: CASSLGQGISPLHF. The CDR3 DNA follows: TGTGCCAGCAGCTTGGGACAGGGAATTTCACCCCTCCACTTT.

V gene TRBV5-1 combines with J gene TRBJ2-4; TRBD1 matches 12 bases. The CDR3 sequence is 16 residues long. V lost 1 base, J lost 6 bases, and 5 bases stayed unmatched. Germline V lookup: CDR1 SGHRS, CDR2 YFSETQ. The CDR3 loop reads CASSLLGQGAINIQYF. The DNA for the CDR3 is TGCGCCAGCAGCTTGTTGGGACAGGGGGCTATAAACATTCAGTACTTC.